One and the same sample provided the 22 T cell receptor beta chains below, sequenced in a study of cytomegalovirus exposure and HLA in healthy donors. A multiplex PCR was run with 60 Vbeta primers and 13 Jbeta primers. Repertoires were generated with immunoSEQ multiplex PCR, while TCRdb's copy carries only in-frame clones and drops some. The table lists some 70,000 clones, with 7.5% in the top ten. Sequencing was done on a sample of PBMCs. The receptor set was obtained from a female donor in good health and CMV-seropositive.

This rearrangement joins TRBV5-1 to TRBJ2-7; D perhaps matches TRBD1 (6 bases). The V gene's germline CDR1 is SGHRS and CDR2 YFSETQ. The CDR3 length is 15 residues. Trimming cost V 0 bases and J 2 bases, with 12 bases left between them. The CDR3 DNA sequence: TGCGCCAGCAGCTTGGATGTATCAGGGGCCTACGAGCAGTACTTC. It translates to CASSLDVSGAYEQYF.

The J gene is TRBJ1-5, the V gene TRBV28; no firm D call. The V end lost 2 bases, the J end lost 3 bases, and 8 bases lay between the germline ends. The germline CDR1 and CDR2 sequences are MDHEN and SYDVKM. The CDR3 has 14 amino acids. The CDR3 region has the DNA TGTGCCAGCAGTTTACCGGTCCTCAATCAGCCCCAGCATTTT. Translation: CASSLPVLNQPQHF.

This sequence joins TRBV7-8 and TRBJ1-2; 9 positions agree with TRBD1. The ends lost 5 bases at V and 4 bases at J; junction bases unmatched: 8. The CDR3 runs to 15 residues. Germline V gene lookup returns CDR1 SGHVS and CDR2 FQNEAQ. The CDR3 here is CASSARDRVSYGYTF. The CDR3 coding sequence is TGTGCCAGCAGCGCTCGGGACAGGGTTTCCTATGGCTACACCTTC.

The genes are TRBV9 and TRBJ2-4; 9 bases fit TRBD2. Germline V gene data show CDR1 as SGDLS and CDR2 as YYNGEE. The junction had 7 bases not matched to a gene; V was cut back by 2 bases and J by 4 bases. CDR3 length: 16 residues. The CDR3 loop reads CASSVASGKDKNIQYF. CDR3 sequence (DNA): TGTGCCAGCAGCGTGGCTAGCGGGAAAGATAAAAACATTCAGTACTTC.

CDR3 loop: CASSPDRSLYTF. CDR3 bases: TGTGCCAGCAGCCCGGACAGGAGTCTCTACACCTTC. The chain recombines TRBV7-9 with TRBJ1-2; 7 bases line up with TRBD1. With V trimmed by 5 bases and J by 10 bases, 7 bases remained unmatched. Germline-derived CDR1 and CDR2 are SEHNR and FQNEAQ (reference sequence). CDR3 length equals 12 residues.

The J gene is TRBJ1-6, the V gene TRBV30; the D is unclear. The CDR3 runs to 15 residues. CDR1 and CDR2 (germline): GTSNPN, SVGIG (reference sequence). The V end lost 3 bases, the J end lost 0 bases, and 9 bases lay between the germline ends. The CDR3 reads CAWSVGNSYNSPLHF. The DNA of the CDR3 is TGTGCCTGGAGCGTCGGGAACTCCTATAATTCACCCCTCCACTTT.

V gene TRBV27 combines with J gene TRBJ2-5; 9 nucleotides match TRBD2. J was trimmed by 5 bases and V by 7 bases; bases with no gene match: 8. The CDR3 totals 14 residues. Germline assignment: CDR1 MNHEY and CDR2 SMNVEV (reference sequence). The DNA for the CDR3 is TGTGCCAGCAACCCCGCGGGGGGGCTTGAGACCCAGTACTTC. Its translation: CASNPAGGLETQYF.

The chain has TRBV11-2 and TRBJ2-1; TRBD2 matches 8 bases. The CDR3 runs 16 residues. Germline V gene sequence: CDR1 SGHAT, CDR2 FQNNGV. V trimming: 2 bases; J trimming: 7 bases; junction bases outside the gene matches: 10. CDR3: CASSLMRPGGLNEQFF. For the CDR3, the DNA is TGTGCCAGCAGCTTAATGAGGCCGGGAGGGTTAAATGAGCAGTTCTTC.

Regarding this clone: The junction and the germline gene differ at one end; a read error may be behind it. The CDR3 protein is CASSRDRGGETQYF. The CDR3 bases are TGTGCTAGCAGCAGGGACAGGGGAGGGGAGACCCAGTACTTC. The rearrangement uses TRBV7-7 and TRBJ2-5; 10 bases agree with TRBD1. Germline V lookup: CDR1 SSHAT, CDR2 FNYEAQ (reference sequence). The CDR3 runs 14 residues.

The CDR3 spells CASIHERGNNQPQHF. As DNA, the CDR3 is TGTGCCAGCATTCACGAGAGAGGCAACAATCAGCCCCAGCATTTT. The V call is TRBV2, the J call TRBJ1-5; no firm D call. The CDR3 sequence is 15 residues long. V dropped 7 bases and J dropped 3 bases, with 16 bases sitting between them. The germline V gene encodes CDR1 SNHLY and CDR2 FYNNEI. Full variable domain (rest looked up from reference TRBV2 and TRBJ1-5): EPEVTQTPSHQVTQMGQEVILRCVPISNHLYFYWYRQILGQKVEFLVSFYNNEISEKSEIFDDQFSVERPDGSNFTLKIRSTKLEDSAMYFCASIHERGNNQPQHFGDGTRLSIL.

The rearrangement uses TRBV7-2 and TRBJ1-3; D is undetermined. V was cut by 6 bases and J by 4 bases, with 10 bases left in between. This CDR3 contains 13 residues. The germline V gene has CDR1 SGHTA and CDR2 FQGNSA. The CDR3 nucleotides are TGTGCCAGCAGACGGACTGGAGGAAACACCATATATTTT. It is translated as CASRRTGGNTIYF.

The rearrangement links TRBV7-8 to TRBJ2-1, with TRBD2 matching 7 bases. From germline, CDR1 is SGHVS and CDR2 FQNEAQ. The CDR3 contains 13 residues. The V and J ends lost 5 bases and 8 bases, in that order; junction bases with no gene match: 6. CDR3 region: CASSTLAIDEQFF. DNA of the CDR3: TGTGCCAGCAGCACACTAGCGATCGATGAGCAGTTCTTC.

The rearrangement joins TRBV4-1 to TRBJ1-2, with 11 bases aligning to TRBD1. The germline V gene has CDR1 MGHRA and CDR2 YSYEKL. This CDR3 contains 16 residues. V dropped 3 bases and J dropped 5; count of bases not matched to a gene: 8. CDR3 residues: CASSQPGQGAGYGYTF. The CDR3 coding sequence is TGCGCCAGCAGCCAGCCTGGACAGGGGGCAGGATATGGCTACACCTTC.

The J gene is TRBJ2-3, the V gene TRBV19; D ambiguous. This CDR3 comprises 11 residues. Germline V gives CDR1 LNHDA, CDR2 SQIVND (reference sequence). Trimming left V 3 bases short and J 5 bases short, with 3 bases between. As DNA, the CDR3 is TGTGCCAGTAGTATTAAAGATACGCAGTATTTT. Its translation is CASSIKDTQYF.

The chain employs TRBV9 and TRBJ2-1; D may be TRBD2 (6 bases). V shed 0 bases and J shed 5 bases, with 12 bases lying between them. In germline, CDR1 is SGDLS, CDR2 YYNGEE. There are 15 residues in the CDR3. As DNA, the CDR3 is TGTGCCAGCAGCGTAGACAGCGGGCAGGACAATGAGCAGTTCTTC. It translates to CASSVDSGQDNEQFF.

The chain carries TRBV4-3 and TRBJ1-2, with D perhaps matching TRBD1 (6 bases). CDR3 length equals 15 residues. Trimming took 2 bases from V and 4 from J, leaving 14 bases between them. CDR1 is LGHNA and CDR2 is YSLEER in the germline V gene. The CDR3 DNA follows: TGCGCCAGCAGCCAAAGGGCAGGGGCCGGCTATGGCTACACCTTC. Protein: CASSQRAGAGYGYTF.

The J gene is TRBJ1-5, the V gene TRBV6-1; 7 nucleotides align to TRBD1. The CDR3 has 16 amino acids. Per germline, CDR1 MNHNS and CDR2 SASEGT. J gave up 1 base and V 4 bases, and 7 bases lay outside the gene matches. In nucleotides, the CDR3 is TGTGCCAGCAGTGGACTAGGACAGGTGAGCAATCAGCCCCAGCATTTT. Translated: CASSGLGQVSNQPQHF.

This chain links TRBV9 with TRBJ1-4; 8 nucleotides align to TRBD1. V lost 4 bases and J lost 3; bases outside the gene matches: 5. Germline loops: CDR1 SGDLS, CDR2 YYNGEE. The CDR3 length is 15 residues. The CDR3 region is CASSPGGAANEKLFF. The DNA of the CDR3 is TGTGCCAGCAGCCCAGGGGGCGCCGCTAATGAAAAACTGTTTTTT.

This chain's CDR3 is CASSLHSQGGVIEQYF. The DNA for the CDR3 is TGTGCCAGCAGCTTACACTCACAGGGGGGGGTCATCGAGCAGTACTTC. This sequence joins TRBV5-4 and TRBJ2-7; D might be TRBD1 (8 bases). V lost 2 bases and J 6 bases, leaving 21 bases between the germline ends. The CDR3 extends over 16 amino acids. Germline-derived CDR1 and CDR2 are SGHNT and YYREEE (reference sequence).

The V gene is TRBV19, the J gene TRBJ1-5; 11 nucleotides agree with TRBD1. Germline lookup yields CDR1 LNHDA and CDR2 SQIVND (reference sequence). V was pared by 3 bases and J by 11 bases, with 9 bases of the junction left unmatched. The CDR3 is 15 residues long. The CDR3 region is CASSMTWDRGSAQHF. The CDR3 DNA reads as TGTGCCAGTAGTATGACGTGGGACAGGGGGTCTGCCCAGCATTTT.

The CDR3 region has the DNA TGCGCCAGCAGCCAAGCGGCTAGCGGGAACACAGATACGCAGTATTTT. Encoded protein: CASSQAASGNTDTQYF. This chain connects TRBV4-3 to TRBJ2-3; TRBD2 agrees at 9 bases. The V and J ends lost 1 base and 2 bases, in that order; junction bases with no gene match: 4. Germline lookup yields CDR1 LGHNA and CDR2 YSLEER. The CDR3 has 16 amino acids.

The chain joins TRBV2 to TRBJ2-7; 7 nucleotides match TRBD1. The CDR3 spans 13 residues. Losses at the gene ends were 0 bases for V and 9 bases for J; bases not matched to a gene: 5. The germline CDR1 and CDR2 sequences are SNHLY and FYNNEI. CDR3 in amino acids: CASSEADRAWQYF. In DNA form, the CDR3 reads TGTGCCAGCAGTGAAGCCGACAGGGCTTGGCAGTACTTC. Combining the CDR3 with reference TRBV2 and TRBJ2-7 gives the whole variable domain EPEVTQTPSHQVTQMGQEVILRCVPISNHLYFYWYRQILGQKVEFLVSFYNNEISEKSEIFDDQFSVERPDGSNFTLKIRSTKLEDSAMYFCASSEADRAWQYFGPGTRLTVT.